One and the same sample provided the 15 T cell receptor beta chains below, sequenced in a study of cytomegalovirus exposure and HLA in healthy donors. Both 60 Vbeta primers and 13 Jbeta primers went into the PCR. Profiling relied on immunoSEQ multiplex PCR, and the TCRdb table lists in-frame clones only, not all of them. The sample lists about 120,000 clones; about 10% were seen once. Material: PBMCs. The receptors come from a woman between 18 and 29 years old in good health and CMV-seropositive.

The gene calls are TRBV11-2 and TRBJ1-1; TRBD1 might be the D (5 bases). Deletions cut 6 bases from V and 0 bases from J, with 11 bases between. The CDR3 covers 14 residues. Germline V gene sequence: CDR1 SGHAT, CDR2 FQNNGV. In DNA, the CDR3 is TGTGCCAGCAGGAAAGGGGTCATGAACACTGAAGCTTTCTTT. Translation: CASRKGVMNTEAFF.

This clone was counted between two and nine times. The chain uses TRBV20-1 and TRBJ2-7; no firm D call. CDR3 length: 11 amino acids. CDR1 and CDR2 from the germline V gene are DFQATT and SNEGSKA (reference sequence). V dropped 7 bases and J dropped 7 bases, with 14 bases sitting between them. The CDR3 spells CSVQRSTEQYF. The DNA for the CDR3 is TGCAGTGTACAGAGATCCACGGAGCAGTACTTC.

The sample holds a few counts of this clone. The CDR3 is CASSLTSGIYNEQFF. The DNA for the CDR3 is TGCGCCAGCAGCTTGACTAGCGGGATTTACAATGAGCAGTTCTTC. V and J are TRBV5-1 and TRBJ2-1; 10 nucleotides agree with TRBD2. Unmatched junction bases numbered 2, after V lost 1 base and J lost 4 bases. Germline lookup yields CDR1 SGHRS and CDR2 YFSETQ. The CDR3 contains 15 residues.

In the case of this clone: Other nucleotide sequences in the sample specify the same CDR3. This rearrangement joins TRBV27 to TRBJ2-7, with 8 nucleotides matching TRBD2. The CDR3 extends over 14 amino acids. V was clipped by 6 bases and J by 4 bases; unmatched bases: 8. The germline CDR1 and CDR2 sequences are MNHEY and SMNVEV (reference sequence). CDR3 sequence: CASSLGSGSYEQYF. Here the CDR3 DNA reads TGTGCCAGCAGCCTTGGAAGCGGGAGTTACGAGCAGTACTTC.

This clone came up a few times. The chain joins TRBV11-3 to TRBJ1-1, with a possible D match to TRBD1 (5 bases). The CDR3 is 15 amino acids. Between the trimmed V and J ends, which lost 2 bases and 2 bases, there was a span of 12 bases. Germline V gene lookup returns CDR1 SGHNT and CDR2 YENEEA. DNA of the CDR3: TGTGCCAGCAGCTTAAGAAAGGGGTATAACACTGAAGCTTTCTTT. Translating gives CASSLRKGYNTEAFF.

This clone was detected only a few times. The chain has TRBV9 and TRBJ2-7, with TRBD2 as a possible D gene (6 bases). Germline-derived CDR1 and CDR2 are SGDLS and YYNGEE. Trimming stripped 4 bases from V and 2 bases from J, with 13 bases between. This CDR3 region has 14 residues. CDR3 bases: TGTGCCAGCAGCCAAGGGTCGGGGGCCTACGAGCAGTACTTC. This codes for CASSQGSGAYEQYF.

A few counts support this clone. The V gene is TRBV5-1, the J gene TRBJ2-5, with D perhaps TRBD2 (5 bases). The length of the CDR3 is 15 residues. Germline V gene lookup returns CDR1 SGHRS and CDR2 YFSETQ. The ends were cut back, 0 bases at V and 5 bases at J, with 14 bases in the middle. CDR3 nucleotides: TGCGCCAGCAGCTTGGCGTCGAGGGTGGAGGAGACCCAGTACTTC. Protein product: CASSLASRVEETQYF.

This chain joins TRBV5-4 and TRBJ2-1; D is possibly TRBD1 (5 bases). Germline CDR1 reads SGHNT; CDR2 reads YYREEE (reference sequence). V was shortened by 1 base and J by 0 bases, with 14 bases between the two germline ends. The CDR3 is made up of 17 amino acids. In DNA, the CDR3 is TGTGCCAGCAGCTTGAGGGGTGTCGCGAGCTCCTACAATGAGCAGTTCTTC. This sequence encodes CASSLRGVASSYNEQFF.

The table lists this clone with a few counts. The V call is TRBV18, the J call TRBJ2-7; 11 positions agree with TRBD2. The J segment lost 2 bases and the V segment lost 5 bases, leaving 5 bases of the junction unmatched. The germline V gene encodes CDR1 KGHSH and CDR2 LQKENI. CDR3 size: 15 residues. The CDR3 DNA reads TGTGCCAGCTCAACTTTAGCGGGAGGGGCCTACGAGCAGTACTTC. It translates to CASSTLAGGAYEQYF.

The chain recombines TRBV9 with TRBJ2-7; 9 bases are a match to TRBD2. The CDR3 runs 14 residues. CDR1 SGDLS and CDR2 YYNGEE come from the germline V gene. V shed 0 bases and J 4 bases; nucleotides not matched to a gene: 2. This CDR3 reads CASSVAAGGYEQYF. CDR3 in DNA: TGTGCCAGCAGCGTAGCGGCGGGAGGGTACGAGCAGTACTTC.

This clone was recorded a few times. The chain combines TRBV30 with TRBJ1-4; TRBD1 matches 8 bases. Germline CDR1 and CDR2: GTSNPN and SVGIG (reference sequence). The CDR3 is made up of 16 amino acids. The ends lost 4 bases at V and 14 bases at J; junction bases unmatched: 21. This CDR3 is CAWTDEVGQDPLQLFF. The CDR3 bases are TGTGCCTGGACTGACGAGGTGGGACAGGATCCCCTCCAGCTGTTTTTT.

This clone occurred a few times. The chain is built from TRBV4-1 and TRBJ2-1; D is perhaps TRBD2 (6 bases). The CDR3 loop spans 13 amino acids. Trimming shortened V by 8 bases and J by 6 bases, and 14 bases separated the two germline ends. Germline V gene data show CDR1 as MGHRA and CDR2 as YSYEKL. This CDR3 is CASGPSASNEQFF. The CDR3 coding sequence is TGCGCCAGCGGTCCTAGCGCTTCCAATGAGCAGTTCTTC.

This chain connects TRBV5-1 to TRBJ1-1; D is possibly TRBD1 (6 bases). Trimming shortened V by 0 bases and J by 4 bases, and 13 bases separated the two germline ends. There are 15 residues in the CDR3. Germline CDR1 reads SGHRS; CDR2 reads YFSETQ. The CDR3, as DNA: TGCGCCAGCAGCTTGGGTGGGAGGGGGAGCACTGAAGCTTTCTTT. Translating gives CASSLGGRGSTEAFF.

This sequence joins TRBV18 and TRBJ2-4; 7 bases are a match to TRBD1. The V segment lost 6 bases and the J segment 9 bases; nucleotides outside the gene matches: 8. Germline V CDR1 and CDR2: KGHSH, LQKENI. The length of the CDR3 is 13 residues. CDR3 in amino acids: CASSGTEEGIQYF. The DNA for the CDR3 is TGTGCCAGCTCTGGGACAGAAGAGGGCATTCAGTACTTC.

The CDR3 spells CASSEIPGTGLSGYTF. CDR3 sequence (DNA): TGTGCCAGCAGTGAGATACCCGGGACAGGGCTAAGTGGCTACACCTTC. The V gene is TRBV6-1, the J gene TRBJ1-2; 9 bases are shared with TRBD1. CDR3 length: 16 amino acids. The V gene end was trimmed by 3 bases and the J gene end by 7 bases; junction bases not matched to a gene: 12. Germline lookup yields CDR1 MNHNS and CDR2 SASEGT.